One and the same sample provided the 6 T cell receptor beta chains below, sequenced in a study of beta chain features in type 1 diabetes (dated by TCRdb to the late 2010s). Library preparation used the immunoSEQ multiplex PCR assay. All of the isolated RNA was reverse transcribed with the High Capacity cDNA Reverse Transcription Kit, so expressed TCRB transcripts were sequenced. TCRdb's version of the immuneACCESS table is confined to in-frame rearrangements and falls short of the full clone set. An unresolved V gene accounts for under half of the shortfall where checked; the remainder is of unknown origin. Across this sample there are just over 450,000 clones, with roughly 30% seen only once. The ten largest clones take up more than 0.055% of the sample. What was sequenced was naive CD4+ T cells from blood. The cell subset or site label, read with the paper, signifies: true naive CD4+ T cells. These receptors were obtained from a man in his late teens or twenties in good health.

This clone showed up just a few times. The V and J genes are TRBV5-1 and TRBJ2-2, with D uncertain. The CDR3 sequence is 16 residues long. Germline values: CDR1 SGHRS, CDR2 YFSETQ. Trimming left V 0 bases short and J 2 bases short, with 11 bases between. The CDR3 coding sequence is TGCGCCAGCAGCTTGGCTTCTTCGCCCAACACCGGGGAGCTGTTTTTT. It encodes CASSLASSPNTGELFF.

The V gene is TRBV28, the J gene TRBJ1-1, with a weak D call TRBD1 (5 bases). Trimming cost V 7 bases and J 5 bases, with 14 bases left between them. CDR3 length: 13 residues. Germline assignment: CDR1 MDHEN and CDR2 SYDVKM. CDR3 sequence: CASILGGDTEAFF. CDR3 coding DNA: TGTGCCAGCATCCTCGGGGGTGATACTGAAGCTTTCTTT.

The chain joins TRBV5-4 to TRBJ1-1; D not resolved. The CDR3 is 12 residues long. The germline CDR1 and CDR2 sequences are SGHNT and YYREEE (reference sequence). V gave up 0 bases and J gave up 0 bases, with 0 bases separating them. The CDR3 spells CASSLVNTEAFF. For the CDR3, the DNA is TGTGCCAGCAGCTTGGTGAACACTGAAGCTTTCTTT.

This clone was observed a handful of times. This rearrangement joins TRBV30 to TRBJ1-2; tentatively, D is TRBD1 (5 bases). The V end lost 3 bases, the J end lost 3 bases, and 11 bases lay between the germline ends. The germline V gene encodes CDR1 GTSNPN and CDR2 SVGIG (reference sequence). The CDR3 has 13 residues. DNA for the CDR3: TGTGCCTGGAGGAGGCAGGGTTACTATGGCTACACCTTC. It codes for CAWRRQGYYGYTF.

This clone showed up just once. V usage is TRBV14 and J usage is TRBJ2-3; 8 bases line up with TRBD1. CDR1 is SGHDN and CDR2 is FVKESK in the germline V gene. The CDR3 has 18 residues. V was pared by 3 bases and J by 0 bases, with 11 bases of the junction left unmatched. CDR3 bases: TGTGCCAGCAGCCACCCCGGGACAGGTTCCTTTAGCACAGATACGCAGTATTTT. This encodes CASSHPGTGSFSTDTQYF.

This chain joins TRBV2 and TRBJ2-3, with D unresolved. Germline V lookup: CDR1 SNHLY, CDR2 FYNNEI. This CDR3 has 13 residues. The V end lost 5 bases, the J end lost 7 bases, and 13 bases lay between the germline ends. The CDR3 loop is CASSWRETYTQYF. DNA of the CDR3: TGTGCCAGCAGTTGGCGCGAAACGTATACGCAGTATTTT. The entire variable domain, with the rest obtained from reference TRBV2 and TRBJ2-3, is as follows: EPEVTQTPSHQVTQMGQEVILRCVPISNHLYFYWYRQILGQKVEFLVSFYNNEISEKSEIFDDQFSVERPDGSNFTLKIRSTKLEDSAMYFCASSWRETYTQYFGPGTRLTVL.